The 24 T cell receptor beta chains below come from one sample, sequenced in a study of blood T cell repertoires in COVID-19. Sequencing used immunoSEQ multiplex PCR; TCRdb keeps in-frame clones, though not all of them. Of about 160,000 clones in the sample, about 85% were seen once. Material for sequencing was peripheral blood. All receptors derive from a woman in her forties or fifties with COVID-19, enrolled during active disease.

To note about this clone: Within the sample, other DNA sequences also encode this same CDR3. This chain joins TRBV11-2 and TRBJ1-1; perhaps TRBD1 as D (5 bases). The germline V gene encodes CDR1 SGHAT and CDR2 FQNNGV. This CDR3 has 14 residues. V was cut by 6 bases and J by 3 bases, with 14 bases left in between. CDR3 sequence: CASSSGQGHTEAFF. DNA for the CDR3: TGTGCCAGCAGTTCAGGGCAGGGCCACACTGAAGCTTTCTTT.

The chain has TRBV7-3 and TRBJ2-1; the D gene is possibly TRBD1 (5 bases). Germline CDR1 is SGHTA and CDR2 is FQGTGA. Trimming removed 3 bases at V and 3 bases at J, with 9 bases between. This CDR3 comprises 14 residues. The DNA for the CDR3 is TGTGCCAGCAGCTTCCAGGGTAACTACAATGAGCAGTTCTTC. Residues: CASSFQGNYNEQFF.

This sequence joins TRBV4-3 and TRBJ1-1; tentative D call: TRBD1 (5 bases). The V gene's germline CDR1 is LGHNA and CDR2 YSLEER. The CDR3 is 13 residues long. Trimming pared 0 bases from V and 5 bases from J, leaving 7 bases between. In DNA form, the CDR3 reads TGCGCCAGCAGCCAAGAAGGGGTGACTGAAGCTTTCTTT. As protein: CASSQEGVTEAFF.

The J gene is TRBJ1-1, the V gene TRBV11-2, with TRBD1 as a possible D gene (6 bases). This CDR3 has 13 amino acids. Germline values: CDR1 SGHAT, CDR2 FQNNGV. V was clipped by 5 bases and J by 4 bases, with 11 bases between them. The CDR3 reads CASSQGQGTEAFF. CDR3 DNA: TGTGCCAGCAGCCAGGGGCAGGGCACTGAAGCTTTCTTT. Full variable domain (outside the CDR3, taken from reference TRBV11-2 and TRBJ1-1): EAGVAQSPRYKIIEKRQSVAFWCNPISGHATLYWYQQILGQGPKLLIQFQNNGVVDDSQLPKDRFSAERLKGVDSTLKIQPAKLEDSAVYLCASSQGQGTEAFFGQGTRLTVV.

This clone showed up just once. The chain is built from TRBV6-2 or TRBV6-3 and TRBJ2-1; 7 bases match TRBD2. Germline V gene lookup returns CDR1 MNHEY and CDR2 SVGEGT. J lost 9 bases, V lost 2 bases, and 13 bases had no gene match. There are 16 residues in the CDR3. CDR3 bases: TGTGCCAGCAGTTACCAGACTACCCGGAGGGAGGGTGAGCAGTTCTTC. Its protein is CASSYQTTRREGEQFF.

The chain combines TRBV18 with TRBJ2-6; a weak D match, TRBD2 (6 bases). Trimming cost V 8 bases and J 1 base, with 15 bases left between them. The CDR3 is 16 amino acids. Looked up from germline, CDR1 is KGHSH and CDR2 is LQKENI. The CDR3 nucleotides are TGTGCCAGCCGTGGGGGGATTAGATCTGGGGCCAACGTCCTGACTTTC. It translates to CASRGGIRSGANVLTF. The full variable domain, in which reference TRBV18 and TRBJ2-6 provide the parts outside the CDR3, is NAGVMQNPRHLVRRRGQEARLRCSPMKGHSHVYWYRQLPEEGLKFMVYLQKENIIDESGMPKERFSAEFPKEGPSILRIQQVVRGDSAAYFCASRGGIRSGANVLTFGAGSRLTVL.

Only one count was recorded for this clone. This chain connects TRBV5-6 to TRBJ2-1; TRBD2 agrees at 10 bases. Looked up from germline, CDR1 is SGHDT and CDR2 is YYEEEE. V dropped 5 bases and J dropped 6; count of bases not matched to a gene: 5. CDR3 length: 14 residues. The CDR3 region has the DNA TGTGCCAGCAGGTTAGCGGGGGGCAGCAATGAGCAGTTCTTC. Translating gives CASRLAGGSNEQFF.

The chain employs TRBV10-3 and TRBJ1-1; 7 positions agree with TRBD1. This CDR3 contains 15 residues. V shed 6 bases and J 0 bases; nucleotides not matched to a gene: 7. The germline CDR1 and CDR2 sequences are ENHRY and SYGVKD. CDR3 nucleotide sequence: TGTGCCATCAGAGACAGGGAAGATATGAACACTGAAGCTTTCTTT. Amino acids: CAIRDREDMNTEAFF.

The table lists this clone with a count of one. The rearrangement joins TRBV13 to TRBJ2-1; 7 bases line up with TRBD2. The CDR3 extends over 13 amino acids. V lost 7 bases, J lost 5 bases, and 5 bases stayed unmatched. Germline lookup yields CDR1 PRHDT and CDR2 FYEKMQ (reference sequence). The CDR3 coding sequence is TGTGCCAGCAACAGACGGGGGGACAATGAGCAGTTCTTC. The encoded protein is CASNRRGDNEQFF.

The rearrangement links TRBV28 to TRBJ2-1; 8 bases are shared with TRBD2. The CDR3 sequence is 14 residues long. V lost 8 bases, J lost 6 bases, and 9 bases stayed unmatched. Germline V gene data show CDR1 as MDHEN and CDR2 as SYDVKM. The CDR3 loop reads CASLQGGGTNEQFF. The CDR3 nucleotides read TGTGCCAGCCTACAGGGCGGGGGGACCAATGAGCAGTTCTTC.

This clone was seen a single time. The gene calls are TRBV6-5 and TRBJ2-7, with 10 nucleotides matching TRBD1. V lost 0 bases and J lost 3; bases outside the gene matches: 2. The CDR3 spans 15 residues. Germline values: CDR1 MNHEY, CDR2 SVGAGI. CDR3 protein: CASSYSGTGVYEQYF. The CDR3 bases are TGTGCCAGCAGTTACTCGGGGACAGGGGTCTACGAGCAGTACTTC.

This clone was detected only once. The V call is TRBV5-1, the J call TRBJ1-4; a possible D gene is TRBD1 (5 bases). The CDR3 sequence is 16 residues long. The V gene lost 3 bases and the J gene lost 1 base, with 13 bases spanning the gap. Germline V gives CDR1 SGHRS, CDR2 YFSETQ. The chain's CDR3 is CASSSQGGVTNEKLFF. For the CDR3, the DNA is TGCGCCAGCAGCTCCCAGGGCGGGGTAACTAATGAAAAACTGTTTTTT.

This clone came up once. This chain links TRBV3-1 (or the pseudogene TRBV3-2) with TRBJ2-7; D is uncertain. Trimming shortened V by 4 bases and J by 0 bases, and 10 bases separated the two germline ends. Germline lookup yields CDR1 LGHDT and CDR2 YNNKEL (reference sequence). The CDR3 spans 14 residues. CDR3 sequence: CASSPTASSYEQYF. The DNA of the CDR3 is TGTGCCAGCAGCCCGACTGCGAGCTCCTACGAGCAGTACTTC.

V is TRBV30 and J is TRBJ2-1; D is possibly TRBD1 (6 bases). The CDR3 consists of 14 residues. Trimming pared 3 bases from V and 6 bases from J, leaving 15 bases between. Germline values: CDR1 GTSNPN, CDR2 SVGIG (reference sequence). CDR3 protein: CAWSPATGGNEQFF. DNA for the CDR3: TGTGCCTGGAGCCCGGCGACAGGCGGCAATGAGCAGTTCTTC. Filled out from reference TRBV30 and TRBJ2-1, the complete variable domain reads SQTIHQWPATLVQPVGSPLSLECTVEGTSNPNLYWYRQAAGRGLQLLFYSVGIGQISSEVPQNLSASRPQDRQFILSSKKLLLSDSGFYLCAWSPATGGNEQFFGPGTRLTVL.

This chain links TRBV29-1 with TRBJ2-3; a weak D match, TRBD2 (5 bases). The germline gives CDR1 SQVTM, CDR2 ANQGSEA. V was pared by 7 bases and J by 0 bases, with 20 bases between. The length of the CDR3 is 16 residues. The CDR3 DNA is TGCAGCGGTTCTCCCCGGACTGAAACTAGCACAGATACGCAGTATTTT. Translated: CSGSPRTETSTDTQYF.

The DNA of the CDR3 is TGTGCCAGCAGCGTAGATTCGGGGGCCAACGTCCTGACTTTC. It translates to CASSVDSGANVLTF. The chain carries TRBV9 and TRBJ2-6; unclear D gene. The CDR3 contains 14 residues. The V gene lost 0 bases and the J gene lost 4 bases, with 5 bases spanning the gap. Looked up from germline, CDR1 is SGDLS and CDR2 is YYNGEE.

The J gene is TRBJ2-2, the V gene TRBV7-2, with 7 bases identical to TRBD1. This CDR3 spans 14 amino acids. The junction had 7 bases not matched to a gene; V was cut back by 6 bases and J by 6 bases. CDR1 and CDR2 from the germline V gene are SGHTA and FQGNSA. The CDR3 protein is CASRPDRAAGELFF. In nucleotides, the CDR3 is TGTGCCAGCAGACCCGACAGGGCTGCCGGGGAGCTGTTTTTT.

The rearrangement links TRBV5-8 to TRBJ2-1; TRBD1 aligns across 10 bases. Germline CDR1 reads SGHTS; CDR2 reads YDEGEE. CDR3 length: 15 amino acids. With 3 bases clipped from V and 4 bases from J, the junction kept 4 bases outside the gene matches. In nucleotides, the CDR3 is TGTGCCAGCAGCTCCGGGACAGGGGTATACAATGAGCAGTTCTTC. Residues: CASSSGTGVYNEQFF.

This chain links TRBV6-5 with TRBJ2-3; TRBD1 aligns across 8 bases. Trimming removed 2 bases from V and 3 bases from J; junction bases left unmatched: 4. In germline, CDR1 is MNHEY, CDR2 SVGAGI. This CDR3 spans 15 amino acids. CDR3 sequence: CASSYTRQGTDTQYF. CDR3 coding DNA: TGTGCCAGCAGTTACACACGACAGGGGACAGATACGCAGTATTTT.

This rearrangement joins TRBV19 to TRBJ1-5, with 10 bases matching TRBD1. There are 15 residues in the CDR3. Germline V gives CDR1 LNHDA, CDR2 SQIVND (reference sequence). The V and J ends lost 6 bases and 1 base, in that order; junction bases with no gene match: 3. The CDR3 nucleotides read TGTGCCAGTAGAGACAGGGGGCTGAGCAATCAGCCCCAGCATTTT. It yields the protein CASRDRGLSNQPQHF.

V is TRBV9 and J is TRBJ1-2; D unresolved. V was clipped by 1 base and J by 0 bases, with 10 bases between them. The CDR3 contains 15 residues. The germline gives CDR1 SGDLS, CDR2 YYNGEE. The CDR3 nucleotides are TGTGCCAGCAGCGTATCAGGTTTGGCTAACTATGGCTACACCTTC. The encoded protein is CASSVSGLANYGYTF.

V is TRBV5-5 and J is TRBJ1-6; 7 bases align to TRBD1. Germline trimming cut 5 bases from V and 9 bases from J; bases unmatched to any gene: 11. The germline gives CDR1 SGHKS, CDR2 YYEKEE (reference sequence). This CDR3 region has 15 residues. The CDR3 sequence: CASRLGWTGGSPLHF. The CDR3 nucleotides are TGTGCCAGCAGACTCGGTTGGACAGGTGGTTCACCCCTCCACTTT.

The chain has TRBV9 and TRBJ1-6; TRBD1 aligns across 10 bases. CDR3 length equals 15 residues. Germline V gene sequence: CDR1 SGDLS, CDR2 YYNGEE. The ends lost 0 bases at V and 8 bases at J; junction bases unmatched: 2. CDR3 in amino acids: CASSVVGTGDSPLHF. As DNA, the CDR3 is TGTGCCAGCAGCGTAGTTGGGACAGGGGATTCACCCCTCCACTTT.

The chain carries TRBV4-1 and TRBJ1-6; D not certain. This CDR3 region has 17 residues. The V end lost 4 bases, the J end lost 0 bases, and 13 bases lay between the germline ends. The germline gives CDR1 MGHRA, CDR2 YSYEKL. The CDR3 DNA sequence: TGCGCCAGCAGCCCTTTTGAGAAGAGCTCCTATAATTCACCCCTCCACTTT. It codes for CASSPFEKSSYNSPLHF.